This TCR beta chain was sequenced during a study of patients and donors after allogeneic stem cell transplantation. TCRdb recomputed calls from the RT-PCR reads with MiXCR, one row per CDR3 protein. The sample contains some 960,000 distinct CDR3 sequences, about a sixth of which appear only once. This CDR3 has 14 residues. Germline CDR1 is SEHNR and CDR2 is FQNEAQ (reference sequence). The V end was cut by 3 bases, the J end by 5 bases, with 13 bases between. This clonotype was seen only a few times. This receptor was obtained from a human donor who was either an allogeneic HSCT recipient or a stem cell or donor lymphocyte infusion donor (not recorded which). It is not recorded whose cells these are; they may come from a transplant donor. The chain couples TRBV7-9 to TRBJ2-5; D possibly corresponds to TRBD2 (6 bases). Sequencing was carried out using blood, either unsorted or a sorted T cell fraction (not recorded which). The CDR3 loop reads CASSFVVAGETQYF. CDR3 bases: TGTGCCAGCAGCTTTGTGGTGGCGGGGGAGACCCAGTACTTC.